The subject of this entry is one T cell receptor beta chain. The data stem from a study of blood T cell repertoires in COVID-19. Germline lookup yields CDR1 SGHTA and CDR2 FQGTGA. Trimming at V came to 5 bases and at J to 6 bases, leaving 9 bases not matched to a gene. The CDR3 length is 15 residues. The table came from immunoSEQ multiplex PCR; TCRdb's copy has only in-frame clones and leaves some out. Among 350,000 to 400,000 clones, 89% were seen once, and the ten largest hold about 1.7%. The sequenced material came from PBMCs or T cells enriched from blood (not recorded which). The rearrangement joins TRBV7-3 to TRBJ1-1; 10 bases align to TRBD1. The TCR was taken from a woman aged 30 to 39 who had recovered from COVID-19. For the CDR3, the DNA is TGTGCCAGCAGCCCCTCGGGACAGGGGATAGCTGAAGCTTTCTTT. It is translated as CASSPSGQGIAEAFF.